The clone carrying this TCR beta chain was seen at least ten times. Amplification of TCR beta CDR3 regions used RNA as the template. The HTBI primer set served for first-round RT-PCR of the TCR CDR3. TCRdb analysed the multiplex PCR reads with MiXCR anew, one entry per CDR3 protein. The top ten hold under 8.5% of the sample, which has 550,000 to 800,000 distinct CDR3 sequences, approximately 16% seen once. This sample stems from a study of T cells in Graves' hyperthyroidism and ophthalmopathy. On the study more broadly: Prior to any treatment, at the point of initial diagnosis, peripheral blood was collected.

CDR3 size: 15 residues. Germline V lookup: CDR1 DFQATT, CDR2 SNEGSKA (reference sequence). V trimming: 3 bases; J trimming: 5 bases; junction bases outside the gene matches: 10. Stable Graves' hyperthyroidism denoted no ophthalmopathy progression over 18 months. The material sequenced was blood. This TCR was recovered from a man aged 18-30 years with Graves' hyperthyroidism. V usage is TRBV20-1 and J usage is TRBJ2-1; 7 positions match TRBD2. The CDR3, as DNA: TGCAGTGCTAGTAGCCTACAGCGGGATGACAATGAGCAGTTCTTC. As protein: CSASSLQRDDNEQFF.